The next 20 T cell receptor beta chains were all read from a single sample in a study of blood T cell repertoires in COVID-19. Here immunoSEQ multiplex PCR was the method, and the copy in TCRdb shows in-frame clones only, minus some. The data contain some 150,000 clones, approximately 90% of them singletons. Material: peripheral blood. These receptors were taken from a woman between 45 and 65 years old with acute or convalescent COVID-19.

This chain joins TRBV18 and TRBJ1-1; D is undetermined. The length of the CDR3 is 12 residues. Germline V gives CDR1 KGHSH, CDR2 LQKENI. Between the trimmed V and J ends, which lost 3 bases and 8 bases, there was a span of 10 bases. In DNA, the CDR3 is TGTGCCAGCTCACCTAAGGGAGGGGAAGCTTTCTTT. Protein sequence: CASSPKGGEAFF.

The chain combines TRBV4-1 with TRBJ1-2, with TRBD1 identical over 7 bases. Germline V gives CDR1 MGHRA, CDR2 YSYEKL. The CDR3 consists of 13 residues. The V and J ends lost 8 bases and 4 bases, in that order; junction bases with no gene match: 7. CDR3 region: CASGGQNSYGYTF. The DNA of the CDR3 is TGCGCCAGCGGGGGACAGAACTCCTATGGCTACACCTTC.

The chain couples TRBV4-3 to TRBJ1-1, with 7 bases matching TRBD1. The CDR3 contains 12 residues. Germline CDR1 is LGHNA and CDR2 is YSLEER. V gave up 3 bases and J gave up 9 bases; unmatched junction bases: 4. CDR3 protein: CASSHQTGQAFF. In DNA form, the CDR3 reads TGCGCCAGCAGCCACCAGACAGGGCAAGCTTTCTTT.

V gene TRBV3-1 (or the pseudogene TRBV3-2) combines with J gene TRBJ2-3; D possibly corresponds to TRBD2 (6 bases). The CDR3 is 22 residues long. Trimming stripped 0 bases from V and 1 base from J, with 29 bases between. Looked up from germline, CDR1 is LGHDT and CDR2 is YNNKEL (reference sequence). The CDR3 loop reads CASSQETLYTRSLADGTDTQYF. Written as DNA, the CDR3 is TGTGCCAGCAGCCAAGAAACCCTTTACACCCGCTCACTAGCCGACGGCACAGATACGCAGTATTTT.

This rearrangement joins TRBV15 to TRBJ2-1; TRBD2 matches 7 bases. Germline loops: CDR1 LNHNV, CDR2 YYDKDF (reference sequence). CDR3 length equals 13 residues. Trimming removed 8 bases from V and 4 bases from J; junction bases left unmatched: 5. CDR3 sequence reads: CATASGTYNEQFF. For the CDR3, the DNA is TGTGCCACCGCCAGCGGGACTTACAATGAGCAGTTCTTC.

As to this clone: Other nucleotide sequences in the sample specify the same CDR3. The chain joins TRBV19 to TRBJ1-5; D gene uncertain. The germline V and J ends were trimmed by 3 bases and 0 bases, with 6 bases remaining between them. Germline V lookup: CDR1 LNHDA, CDR2 SQIVND (reference sequence). This CDR3 comprises 14 residues. In DNA, the CDR3 is TGTGCCAGTAGTATCCGGGATAGCAATCAGCCCCAGCATTTT. Amino acids: CASSIRDSNQPQHF.

V gene TRBV11-3 combines with J gene TRBJ1-2; D remains ambiguous. CDR1 SGHNT and CDR2 YENEEA come from the germline V gene. Trimming took 5 bases from V and 7 from J, leaving 20 bases between them. The CDR3 is 15 residues long. The CDR3 DNA is TGTGCCAGCAGCCCCCGCTTGGGCAACCACCCTGGCTACACCTTC. Protein sequence: CASSPRLGNHPGYTF. The full variable domain, its missing parts supplied by reference TRBV11-3 and TRBJ1-2, is EAGVVQSPRYKIIEKKQPVAFWCNPISGHNTLYWYLQNLGQGPELLIRYENEEAVDDSQLPKDRFSAERLKGVDSTLKIQPAELGDSAVYLCASSPRLGNHPGYTFGSGTRLTVV.

The chain joins TRBV6-4 to TRBJ2-2; TRBD2 matches at 10 bases. CDR1 is MRHNA and CDR2 is SNTAGT in the germline V gene. J gave up 7 bases and V 4 bases, and 15 bases lay outside the gene matches. The CDR3 loop spans 18 amino acids. CDR3 nucleotides: TGTGCCAGCAGTGGGCGACAACCCGGGACTAGCGTACTCGGGGAGCTGTTTTTT. The encoded protein is CASSGRQPGTSVLGELFF.

The chain uses TRBV7-3 and TRBJ2-3, with 8 bases identical to TRBD2. CDR1 SGHTA and CDR2 FQGTGA come from the germline V gene. CDR3 size: 15 residues. After removal of 5 bases from V and 6 bases from J, the junction contained 10 bases not matched to a gene. CDR3 coding DNA: TGTGCCAGCAGCAGACATAGCGGGGAAGGGGATACGCAGTATTTT. Encoded protein: CASSRHSGEGDTQYF.

The chain couples TRBV19 to TRBJ1-2; D ambiguous. Germline V CDR1 and CDR2: LNHDA, SQIVND (reference sequence). The CDR3 is 15 residues long. Trimming removed 1 base from V and 5 bases from J, with 14 bases in between. CDR3 sequence: CASSIVPRRGYGYTF. The CDR3 nucleotides are TGTGCCAGTAGTATAGTCCCGCGTCGGGGATATGGCTACACCTTC.

This clone was seen repeatedly, ten times or more. The genes are TRBV7-6 and TRBJ2-7, with 7 nucleotides matching TRBD1. Unmatched junction bases numbered 6, after V lost 1 base and J lost 3 bases. The CDR3 length is 15 residues. In germline, CDR1 is SGHVS, CDR2 FNYEAQ. DNA of the CDR3: TGTGCCAGCAGCTTAGAATCGGGACAGCGCTACGAGCAGTACTTC. Translating it yields CASSLESGQRYEQYF.

This rearrangement joins TRBV30 to TRBJ2-5; a possible D gene is TRBD2 (6 bases). V lost 2 bases, J lost 4 bases, and 8 bases lay in between. This CDR3 region has 12 residues. From germline, CDR1 is GTSNPN and CDR2 SVGIG (reference sequence). CDR3 DNA sequence: TGTGCCTGGAGTAGGGGAGGAGAGACCCAGTACTTC. Protein sequence: CAWSRGGETQYF.

V and J are TRBV4-1 and TRBJ2-7; 9 bases are a match to TRBD2. After removal of 2 bases from V and 3 bases from J, the junction contained 14 bases not matched to a gene. The CDR3 has 18 amino acids. Germline values: CDR1 MGHRA, CDR2 YSYEKL. The CDR3 here is CASSQMGLAAPGLYEQYF. The CDR3, as DNA: TGCGCCAGCAGCCAAATGGGACTAGCAGCCCCAGGGCTCTACGAGCAGTACTTC.

This rearrangement joins TRBV27 to TRBJ2-2; unclear D gene. The CDR3 is 16 residues long. CDR1 is MNHEY and CDR2 is SMNVEV in the germline V gene (reference sequence). V dropped 2 bases and J dropped 3 bases, with 13 bases sitting between them. In DNA form, the CDR3 reads TGTGCCAGCAGTTTAGGGCGCAGGCCGTACACCGGGGAGCTGTTTTTT. Amino acids: CASSLGRRPYTGELFF.

The gene calls are TRBV30 and TRBJ1-4; the D is unclear. Trimming stripped 2 bases from V and 8 bases from J, with 6 bases between. This CDR3 has 11 residues. Germline V gives CDR1 GTSNPN, CDR2 SVGIG (reference sequence). CDR3: CAWSTGEKLFF. Here the CDR3 DNA reads TGTGCCTGGAGTACCGGGGAAAAACTGTTTTTT.

The rearrangement joins TRBV23-1 to TRBJ2-7, with D possibly being TRBD1 (6 bases). TRBV23-1 belongs to the ORF category, with a function that is uncertain. Trimming cost V 0 bases and J 0 bases, with 12 bases left between them. The CDR3 consists of 16 residues. CDR3 protein: CASSQSRTETSYEQYF. The CDR3 region has the DNA TGCGCCAGCAGTCAATCTAGGACAGAGACCTCCTACGAGCAGTACTTC.

The CDR3: CASSAPWPREETDTQYF. The CDR3 DNA reads TGTGCCAGCAGCGCACCCTGGCCTCGGGAAGAGACAGATACGCAGTATTTT. The chain uses TRBV9 and TRBJ2-3; possibly TRBD2 for D (5 bases). Germline V lookup: CDR1 SGDLS, CDR2 YYNGEE. CDR3 size: 17 residues. The germline V and J ends were trimmed by 3 bases and 3 bases, with 20 bases remaining between them. Combining the CDR3 with reference TRBV9 and TRBJ2-3 gives the whole variable domain DSGVTQTPKHLITATGQRVTLRCSPRSGDLSVYWYQQSLDQGLQFLIQYYNGEERAKGNILERFSAQQFPDLHSELNLSSLELGDSALYFCASSAPWPREETDTQYFGPGTRLTVL.

This clone was counted once. This sequence joins TRBV19 and TRBJ1-5, with D uncertain. Germline loops: CDR1 LNHDA, CDR2 SQIVND (reference sequence). The CDR3 is 14 amino acids. Trimming pared 3 bases from V and 3 bases from J, leaving 9 bases between. CDR3 sequence (DNA): TGTGCCAGTAGTATTCCCAGTCCCAATCAGCCCCAGCATTTT. It yields the protein CASSIPSPNQPQHF.

The chain links TRBV3-1 (or the pseudogene TRBV3-2) to TRBJ1-2; 11 positions agree with TRBD1. Germline V CDR1 and CDR2: LGHDT, YNNKEL (reference sequence). CDR3 length: 16 residues. J lost 4 bases, V lost 1 base, and 5 bases had no gene match. CDR3 amino acids: CASSQAGQGARYGYTF. CDR3 nucleotides: TGTGCCAGCAGCCAAGCAGGACAGGGGGCGCGCTATGGCTACACCTTC.

V usage is TRBV6-5 and J usage is TRBJ2-7; 8 nucleotides agree with TRBD1. CDR3 size: 14 residues. V lost 6 bases, J lost 5 bases, and 9 bases stayed unmatched. The germline CDR1 and CDR2 sequences are MNHEY and SVGAGI. The CDR3 is CASRPDREVNEQYF. In DNA form, the CDR3 reads TGTGCCAGCAGGCCGGACAGGGAAGTAAACGAGCAGTACTTC.